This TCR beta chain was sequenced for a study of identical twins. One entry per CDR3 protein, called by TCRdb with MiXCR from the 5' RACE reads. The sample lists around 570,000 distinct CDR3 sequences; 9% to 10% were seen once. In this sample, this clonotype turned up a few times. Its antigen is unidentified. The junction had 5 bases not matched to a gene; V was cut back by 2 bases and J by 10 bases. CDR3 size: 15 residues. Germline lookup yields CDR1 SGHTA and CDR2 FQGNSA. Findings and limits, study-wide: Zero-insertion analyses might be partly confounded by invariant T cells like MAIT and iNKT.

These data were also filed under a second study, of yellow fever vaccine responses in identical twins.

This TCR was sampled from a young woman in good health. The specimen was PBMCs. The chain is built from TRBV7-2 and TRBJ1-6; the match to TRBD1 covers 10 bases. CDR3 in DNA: TGTGCCAGCAGCTTATTGGACAGGGGGTCGTCACCCCTCCACTTT. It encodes CASSLLDRGSSPLHF. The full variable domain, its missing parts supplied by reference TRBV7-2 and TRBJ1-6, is GAGVSQSPSNKVTEKGKDVELRCDPISGHTALYWYRQSLGQGLEFLIYFQGNSAPDKSGLPSDRFSAERTGGSVSTLTIQRTQQEDSAVYLCASSLLDRGSSPLHFGNGTRLTVT.